This TCR beta chain was found in a study of CD8 T cells in Susac syndrome. The multiple sclerosis control cohort comprised treatment-naive individuals presenting with stable or active relapsing-remitting disease. Regarding the study as a whole: That the number of individuals in its TCR sequencing and HLA analysis was relatively small was acknowledged by the study.

Turning to this clonotype: Its antigen is undetermined.

After extraction with the RNeasy kit, about 0.5 to 1 ug of the RNA was reverse transcribed using random hexamers. In TCRdb, the immunoSEQ multiplex PCR reads were re-called with MiXCR into one record per CDR3 protein. The sample has about 150,000 distinct CDR3 sequences; about 95% are singletons. After removal of 3 bases from V and 8 bases from J, the junction contained 8 bases not matched to a gene. The germline CDR1 and CDR2 sequences are SGHTA and FQGTGA. The CDR3 sequence is 16 residues long. The clonotype originates from a human donor with multiple sclerosis. The chain recombines TRBV7-3 with TRBJ2-2; 11 bases line up with TRBD2. Sequenced sample: CD8+ T cells from PBMCs. This CDR3 is CASSLGLAGGQGELFF. CDR3 in DNA: TGTGCCAGCAGCTTGGGTCTAGCGGGGGGCCAGGGGGAGCTGTTTTTT.